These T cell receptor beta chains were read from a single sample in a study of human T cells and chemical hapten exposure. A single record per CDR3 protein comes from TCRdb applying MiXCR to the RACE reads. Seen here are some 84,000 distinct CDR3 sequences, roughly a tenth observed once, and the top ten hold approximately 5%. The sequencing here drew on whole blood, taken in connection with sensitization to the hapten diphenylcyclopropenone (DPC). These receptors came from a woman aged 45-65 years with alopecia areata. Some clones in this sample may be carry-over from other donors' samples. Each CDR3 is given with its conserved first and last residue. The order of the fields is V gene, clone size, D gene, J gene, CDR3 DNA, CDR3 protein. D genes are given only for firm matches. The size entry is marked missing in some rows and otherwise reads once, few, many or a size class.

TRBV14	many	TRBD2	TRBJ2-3	TGTGCCAGCAGCCAAGATGGACTAGCGGGATACACAGATACGCAGTATTTT	CASSQDGLAGYTDTQYF
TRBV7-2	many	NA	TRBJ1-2	TGTGCCAGCAGCCCGGAGGGCAGGAGCGGCTACACCTTC	CASSPEGRSGYTF
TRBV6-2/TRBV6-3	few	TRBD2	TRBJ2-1	TGTGCCAGCGGACTAGCGGGAGGGCCACGGGAGCAGTTCTTC	CASGLAGGPREQFF
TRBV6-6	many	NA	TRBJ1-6	TGTGCCAGCAGTCCACCCCTCCACTTT	CASSPPLHF
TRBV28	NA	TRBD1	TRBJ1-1	TGTGCCAGCAGGGACAGGGGAGGATCGGCTGAAGCTTTCTTT	CASRDRGGSAEAFF
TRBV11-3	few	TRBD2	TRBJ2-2	TGTGCCAGCAGCCGAGCTAGCGGAATAGAAACCGGGGAGCTGTTTTTT	CASSRASGIETGELFF
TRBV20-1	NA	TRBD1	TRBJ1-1	TGCAGTGCTAGAGGACTGGACAGGGGTCACACTGAAGCTTTCTTT	CSARGLDRGHTEAFF
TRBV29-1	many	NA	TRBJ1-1	TGCAGCTTCTCCAGTGTAATCACTGAAGCTTTCTTT	CSFSSVITEAFF
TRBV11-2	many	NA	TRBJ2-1	NA	CASSSSVGQGSMWLF
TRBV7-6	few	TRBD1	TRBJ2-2	TGTGCCAGCAGCTTATCGCTAGGACAGGGGAACACCGGGGAGCTGTTTTTT	CASSLSLGQGNTGELFF
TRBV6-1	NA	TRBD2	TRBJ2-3	TGTGCCACGACCTTAGCGGGAGGTTCTAGCACAGATACGCAGTATTTT	CATTLAGGSSTDTQYF
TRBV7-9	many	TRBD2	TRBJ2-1	TGTGCCGGCAGCGGGGACCCCGATGAGCAGTTCTTC	CAGSGDPDEQFF
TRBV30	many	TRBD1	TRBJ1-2	TGTGCCTGGAGTTTGGGACAGGGGGCCTACTATGGCTACACCTTC	CAWSLGQGAYYGYTF
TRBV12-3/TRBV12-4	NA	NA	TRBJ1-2	TGTGCCAGCAGTCCCCCTTCTGTGCAGGGCGGGGCAAGTGGCTACACCTTC	CASSPPSVQGGASGYTF
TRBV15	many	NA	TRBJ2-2	TGTGCCACCAGCAGAACCCTTGCTGGGTCCACCGGGGAGCTGTTTTTT	CATSRTLAGSTGELFF
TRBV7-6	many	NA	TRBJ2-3	TGTGCCAGCAGCTTTTCAGGGGGGAGCACAGATACGCAGTATTTT	CASSFSGGSTDTQYF
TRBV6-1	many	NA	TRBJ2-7	TGTGCCAGCAGTTCCAGAGGGGTTTCCGAGCAGTACTTC	CASSSRGVSEQYF
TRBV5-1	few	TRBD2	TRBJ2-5	TGCGCCAGCACCCTGACTAGCGGCCTTAGGGAGACCCAGTACTTC	CASTLTSGLRETQYF
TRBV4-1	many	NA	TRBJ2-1	TGCGCCAGCAGCCAAGAACACGGCCACCCGTCCGACAATGAGCAGTTCTTC	CASSQEHGHPSDNEQFF
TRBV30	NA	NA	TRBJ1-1	TGTGCCTGGAGTCAAGGGATCACTGAAGCTTTCTTT	CAWSQGITEAFF
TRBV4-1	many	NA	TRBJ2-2	TGCGCCAGCAGCCAAGGACAGCAAATAACCGCGAACACCGGGGAGCTGTTTTTT	CASSQGQQITANTGELFF
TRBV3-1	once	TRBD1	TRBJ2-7	TGTGCCAGCAGCCCCTTAACCCGGGACAGTCGCGAGCAGTACTTC	CASSPLTRDSREQYF
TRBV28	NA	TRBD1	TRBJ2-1	TGTGCCAGCAGTTTATTACAGGGGAGGCAGTTCTTC	CASSLLQGRQFF
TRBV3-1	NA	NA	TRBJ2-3	TGTGCCAGCAGCTTCCCTAGCACAGATACGCAGTATTTT	CASSFPSTDTQYF
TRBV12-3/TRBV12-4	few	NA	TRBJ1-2	TGTGCCAGCTCCCCCGGAGGCTATGGCTACACCTTC	CASSPGGYGYTF
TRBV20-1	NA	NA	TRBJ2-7	TGCAGTGCTCAGGAGAGAGGGAGGTCCTACGAGCAGTACTTC	CSAQERGRSYEQYF
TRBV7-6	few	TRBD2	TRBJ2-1	TGTGCCAGCAGCTCGCTTGGGGGGGTCGTGAGTGAGCAGTTCTTC	CASSSLGGVVSEQFF
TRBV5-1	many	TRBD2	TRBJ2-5	TGCGCCAGCAGCCCCGGGGGGGGGCCTCAAGAGACCCAGTACTTC	CASSPGGGPQETQYF
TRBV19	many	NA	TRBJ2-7	TGTGCCAGTAGTACCCCCCGTGGGGGGCTCTACGAGCAGTACTTC	CASSTPRGGLYEQYF
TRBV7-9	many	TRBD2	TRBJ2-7	TGTGCCAGCACTTTAGCGGGAGTGAGAAACGAGCAGTACTTC	CASTLAGVRNEQYF
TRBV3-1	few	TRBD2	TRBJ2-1	TGTGCCAGCAGCCAAGATTTCCTAGCGGATAGCTCCTACAATGAGCAGTTCTTC	CASSQDFLADSSYNEQFF
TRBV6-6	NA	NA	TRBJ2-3	TGTGCCAGCAGTCCTCAGACCAGCACAGATACGCAGTATTTT	CASSPQTSTDTQYF
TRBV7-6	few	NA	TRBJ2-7	TGTGCCAGCAGCTATTACCAGTCCGGTTACGAGCAGTACTTC	CASSYYQSGYEQYF
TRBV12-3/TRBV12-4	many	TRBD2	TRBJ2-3	TGTGCCAGCAGTCCACTAGCGGGAGGGCCTCTCCCGCAGTATTTT	CASSPLAGGPLPQYF
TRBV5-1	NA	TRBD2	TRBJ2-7	TGCGCCAGCAGCTTGGAGGCTAGCGGGCCCTACGAGCAGTACTTC	CASSLEASGPYEQYF
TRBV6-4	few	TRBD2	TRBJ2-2	TGTGCCAGCAGTACTAGCGCGAACACCGGGGAGCTGTTTTTT	CASSTSANTGELFF
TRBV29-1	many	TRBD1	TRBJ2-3	TGCAGCGGTGCGGGACAGGGGGAAACAGATACGCAGTATTTT	CSGAGQGETDTQYF
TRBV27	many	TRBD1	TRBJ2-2	TGTGCCAGCAGTCCCCAGACAGGGGCGGTCACCGGGGAGCTGTTTTTT	CASSPQTGAVTGELFF
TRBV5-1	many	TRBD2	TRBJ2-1	TGCGCCAGCAGCCCTTCGTCAGCGGGGAACGATGAGCAGTTCTTC	CASSPSSAGNDEQFF
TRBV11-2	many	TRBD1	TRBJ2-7	TGTGCCAGCAGCTTTCGCGGGACAGGTCCGACCTACGAGCAGTACTTC	CASSFRGTGPTYEQYF
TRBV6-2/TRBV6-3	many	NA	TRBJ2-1	TGTGCCAGCACGACTAGTCTCAATGAGCAGTTCTTC	CASTTSLNEQFF
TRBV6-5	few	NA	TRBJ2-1	TGTGCCAGCAGCTCTACGTGGAATGAGCAGTTCTTC	CASSSTWNEQFF
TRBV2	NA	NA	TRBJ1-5	TGTGCCAGCAGGAAGCAGGGATCTAGCAATCAGCCCCAGCATTTT	CASRKQGSSNQPQHF
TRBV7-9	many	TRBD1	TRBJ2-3	TGTGCCAGCAGCGGACAGGGGGCAACAGATACGCAGTATTTT	CASSGQGATDTQYF
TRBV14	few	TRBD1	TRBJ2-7	TGTGCCAGCAGGGGAACCGGGACAGGGTCTCACGAGCAGTACTTC	CASRGTGTGSHEQYF
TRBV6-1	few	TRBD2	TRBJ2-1	TGTGCCAGCACCCCCCGAGCTAGCGGGAGCTCCTACAATGAGCAGTTCTTC	CASTPRASGSSYNEQFF
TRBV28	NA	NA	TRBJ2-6	TGTGCCAGCAGTCGAGGGGCTGGGGCCAACGTCCTGACTTTC	CASSRGAGANVLTF
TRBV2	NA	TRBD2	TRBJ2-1	TGTGCCAGCACGGGAGGTCCCAATCCCAATGAGCAGTTCTTC	CASTGGPNPNEQFF
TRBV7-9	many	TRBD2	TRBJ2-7	TGTGCCAGCAGCCCAGCGGGGCTTACCTACGAGCAGTACTTC	CASSPAGLTYEQYF
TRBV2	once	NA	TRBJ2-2	TGTGCCAGCTGTCTAGTCGCGAACACCGGGGAGCTGTTTTTT	CASCLVANTGELFF